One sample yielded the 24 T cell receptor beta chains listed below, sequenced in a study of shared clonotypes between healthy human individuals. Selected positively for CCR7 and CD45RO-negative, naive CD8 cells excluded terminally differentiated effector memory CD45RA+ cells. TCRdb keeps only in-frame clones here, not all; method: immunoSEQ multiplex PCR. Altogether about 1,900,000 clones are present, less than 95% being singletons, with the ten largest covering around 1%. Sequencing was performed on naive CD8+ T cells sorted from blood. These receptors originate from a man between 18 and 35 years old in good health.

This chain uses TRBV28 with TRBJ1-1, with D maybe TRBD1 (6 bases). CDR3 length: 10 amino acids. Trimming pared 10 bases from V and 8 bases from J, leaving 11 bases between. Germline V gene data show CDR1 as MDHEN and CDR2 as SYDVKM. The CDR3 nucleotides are TGTGCCACAGAACAGGGAGAAGCTTTCTTT. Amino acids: CATEQGEAFF. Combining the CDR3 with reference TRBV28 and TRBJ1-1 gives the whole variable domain DVKVTQSSRYLVKRTGEKVFLECVQDMDHENMFWYRQDPGLGLRLIYFSYDVKMKEKGDIPEGYSVSREKKERFSLILESASTNQTSMYLCATEQGEAFFGQGTRLTVV.

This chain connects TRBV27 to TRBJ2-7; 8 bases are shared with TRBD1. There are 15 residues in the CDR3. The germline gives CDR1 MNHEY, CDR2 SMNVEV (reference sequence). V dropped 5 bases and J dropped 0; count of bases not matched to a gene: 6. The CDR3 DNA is TGTGCCAGCAGTATACGGACAGGGAGCTCCTACGAGCAGTACTTC. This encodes CASSIRTGSSYEQYF.

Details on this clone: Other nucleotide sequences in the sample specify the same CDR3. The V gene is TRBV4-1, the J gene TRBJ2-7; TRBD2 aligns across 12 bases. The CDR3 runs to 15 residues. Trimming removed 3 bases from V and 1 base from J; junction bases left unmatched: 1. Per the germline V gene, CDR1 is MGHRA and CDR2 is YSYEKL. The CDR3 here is CASSQTSGSSYEQYF. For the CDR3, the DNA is TGCGCCAGCAGCCAGACTAGCGGGAGTTCCTACGAGCAGTACTTC.

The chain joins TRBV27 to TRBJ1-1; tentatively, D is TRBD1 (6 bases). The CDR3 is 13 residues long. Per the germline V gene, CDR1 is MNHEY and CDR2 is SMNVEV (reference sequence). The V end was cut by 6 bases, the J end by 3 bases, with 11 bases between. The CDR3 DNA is TGTGCCAGCAGGTCACCAGGGGACACTGAAGCTTTCTTT. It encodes CASRSPGDTEAFF.

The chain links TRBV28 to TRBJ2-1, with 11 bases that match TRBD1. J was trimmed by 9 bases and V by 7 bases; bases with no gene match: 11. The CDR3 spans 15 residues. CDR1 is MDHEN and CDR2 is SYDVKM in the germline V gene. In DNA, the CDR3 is TGTGCCAGCAATAGACCGGGACAGGGGGGAGGTGAGCAGTTCTTC. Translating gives CASNRPGQGGGEQFF.

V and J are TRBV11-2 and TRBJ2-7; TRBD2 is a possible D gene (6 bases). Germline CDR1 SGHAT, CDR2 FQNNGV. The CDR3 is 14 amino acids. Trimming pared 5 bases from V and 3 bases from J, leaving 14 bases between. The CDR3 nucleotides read TGTGCCAGCAGCGTCGGGACTGGCCTCTACGAGCAGTACTTC. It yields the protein CASSVGTGLYEQYF.

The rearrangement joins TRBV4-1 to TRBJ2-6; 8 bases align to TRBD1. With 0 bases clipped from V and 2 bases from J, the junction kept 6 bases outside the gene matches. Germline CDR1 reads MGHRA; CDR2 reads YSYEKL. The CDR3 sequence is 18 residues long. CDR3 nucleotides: TGCGCCAGCAGCCAAGATCCCGGGACAGGCCCTGGGGCCAACGTCCTGACTTTC. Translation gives CASSQDPGTGPGANVLTF.

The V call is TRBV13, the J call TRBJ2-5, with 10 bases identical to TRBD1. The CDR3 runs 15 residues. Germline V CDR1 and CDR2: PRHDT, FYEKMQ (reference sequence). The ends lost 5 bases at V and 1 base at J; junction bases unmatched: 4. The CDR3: CASSQGQGIQETQYF. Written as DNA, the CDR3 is TGTGCCAGCAGCCAGGGACAGGGGATCCAAGAGACCCAGTACTTC.

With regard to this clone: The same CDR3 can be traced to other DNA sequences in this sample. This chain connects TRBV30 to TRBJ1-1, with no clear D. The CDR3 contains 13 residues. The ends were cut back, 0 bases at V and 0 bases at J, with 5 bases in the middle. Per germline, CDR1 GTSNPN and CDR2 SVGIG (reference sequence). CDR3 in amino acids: CAWSVLVNTEAFF. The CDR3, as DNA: TGTGCCTGGAGTGTACTAGTGAACACTGAAGCTTTCTTT.

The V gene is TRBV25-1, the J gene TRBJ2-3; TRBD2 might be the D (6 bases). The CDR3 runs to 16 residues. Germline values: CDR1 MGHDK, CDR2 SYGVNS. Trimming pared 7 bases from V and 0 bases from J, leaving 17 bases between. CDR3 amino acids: CASTADYPTSTDTQYF. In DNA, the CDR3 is TGTGCCAGCACCGCGGACTACCCGACTAGCACAGATACGCAGTATTTT.

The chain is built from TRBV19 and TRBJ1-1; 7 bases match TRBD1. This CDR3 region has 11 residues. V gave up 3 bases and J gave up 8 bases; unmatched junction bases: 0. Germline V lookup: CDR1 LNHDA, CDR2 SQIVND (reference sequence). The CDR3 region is CASSMGQEAFF. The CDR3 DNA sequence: TGTGCCAGTAGTATGGGACAGGAAGCTTTCTTT.

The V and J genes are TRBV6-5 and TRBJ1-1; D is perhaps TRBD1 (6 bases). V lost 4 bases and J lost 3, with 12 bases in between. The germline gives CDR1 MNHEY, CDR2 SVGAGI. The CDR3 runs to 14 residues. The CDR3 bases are TGTGCCAGCAGTTCCGGGGGCCGGTACACTGAAGCTTTCTTT. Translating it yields CASSSGGRYTEAFF.

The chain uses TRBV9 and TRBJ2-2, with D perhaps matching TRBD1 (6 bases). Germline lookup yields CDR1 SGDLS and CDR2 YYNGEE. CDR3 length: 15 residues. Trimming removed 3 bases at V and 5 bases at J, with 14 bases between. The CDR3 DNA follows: TGTGCCAGCAGCGAAGCCGGGACAACTACCGGGGAGCTGTTTTTT. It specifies CASSEAGTTTGELFF.

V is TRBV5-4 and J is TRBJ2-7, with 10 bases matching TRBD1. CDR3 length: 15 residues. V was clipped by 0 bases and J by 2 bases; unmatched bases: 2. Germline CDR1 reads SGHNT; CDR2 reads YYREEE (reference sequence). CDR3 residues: CASSLGDRGAYEQYF. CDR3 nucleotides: TGTGCCAGCAGCTTGGGGGACAGGGGAGCCTACGAGCAGTACTTC.

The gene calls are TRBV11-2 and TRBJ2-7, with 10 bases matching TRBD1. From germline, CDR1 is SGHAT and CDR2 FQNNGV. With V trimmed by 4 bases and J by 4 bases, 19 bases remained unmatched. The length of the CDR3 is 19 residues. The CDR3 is CASSSTGTGELAWDYEQYF. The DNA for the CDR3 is TGTGCCAGCAGCTCAACCGGGACAGGGGAGTTGGCATGGGATTACGAGCAGTACTTC.

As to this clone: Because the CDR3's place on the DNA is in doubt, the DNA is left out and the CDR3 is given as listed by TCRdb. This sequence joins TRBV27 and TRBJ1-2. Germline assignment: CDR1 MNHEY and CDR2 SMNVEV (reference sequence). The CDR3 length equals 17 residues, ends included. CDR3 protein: CASSSSADWVGLHGYTF.

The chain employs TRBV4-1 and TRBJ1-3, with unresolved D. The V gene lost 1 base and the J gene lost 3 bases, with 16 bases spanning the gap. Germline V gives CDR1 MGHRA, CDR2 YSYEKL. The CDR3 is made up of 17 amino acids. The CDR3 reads CASSQGPAGYIGNTIYF. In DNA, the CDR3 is TGCGCCAGCAGCCAAGGCCCGGCAGGATACATTGGAAACACCATATATTTT.

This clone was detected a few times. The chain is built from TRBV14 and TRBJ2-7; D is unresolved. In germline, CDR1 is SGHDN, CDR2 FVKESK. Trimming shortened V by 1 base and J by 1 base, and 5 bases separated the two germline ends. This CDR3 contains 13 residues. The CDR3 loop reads CASSQVGSYEQYF. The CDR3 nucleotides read TGTGCCAGCAGCCAAGTAGGTTCCTACGAGCAGTACTTC.

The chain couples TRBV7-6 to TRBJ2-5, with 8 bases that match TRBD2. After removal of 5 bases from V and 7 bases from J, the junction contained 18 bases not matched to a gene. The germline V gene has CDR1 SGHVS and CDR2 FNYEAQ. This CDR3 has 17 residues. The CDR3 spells CASSTSSSGPPGVTQYF. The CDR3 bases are TGTGCCAGCAGCACTTCGTCTAGCGGGCCGCCCGGAGTGACCCAGTACTTC.

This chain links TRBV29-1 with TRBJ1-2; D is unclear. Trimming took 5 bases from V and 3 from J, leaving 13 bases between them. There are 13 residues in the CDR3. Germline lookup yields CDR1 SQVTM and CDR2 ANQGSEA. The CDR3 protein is CSVRSGRDYGYTF. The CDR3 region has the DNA TGCAGCGTTCGATCGGGCCGCGACTATGGCTACACCTTC.

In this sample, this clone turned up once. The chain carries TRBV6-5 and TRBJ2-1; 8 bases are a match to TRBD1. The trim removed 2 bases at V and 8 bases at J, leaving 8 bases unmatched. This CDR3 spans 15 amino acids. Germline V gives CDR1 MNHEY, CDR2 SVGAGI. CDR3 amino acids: CASSYGQGAFDEQFF. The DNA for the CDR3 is TGTGCCAGCAGTTACGGGCAGGGGGCGTTCGATGAGCAGTTCTTC.

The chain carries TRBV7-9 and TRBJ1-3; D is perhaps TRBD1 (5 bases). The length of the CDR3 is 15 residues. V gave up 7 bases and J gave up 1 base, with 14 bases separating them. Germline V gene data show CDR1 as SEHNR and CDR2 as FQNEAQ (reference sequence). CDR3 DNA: TGTGCCAGCACCGCGCCGACAGCTTCTGGAAACACCATATATTTT. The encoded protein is CASTAPTASGNTIYF.

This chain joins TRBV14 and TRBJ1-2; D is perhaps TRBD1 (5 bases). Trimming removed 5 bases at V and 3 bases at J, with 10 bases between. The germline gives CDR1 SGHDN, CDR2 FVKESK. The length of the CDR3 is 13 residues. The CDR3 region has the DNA TGTGCCAGCAGCAATCACAGGCACTATGGCTACACCTTC. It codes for CASSNHRHYGYTF.

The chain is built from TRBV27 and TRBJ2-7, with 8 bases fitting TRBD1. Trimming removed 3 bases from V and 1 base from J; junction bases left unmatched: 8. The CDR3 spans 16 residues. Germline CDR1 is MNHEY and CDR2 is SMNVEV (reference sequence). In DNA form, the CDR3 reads TGTGCCAGCAGTTTGTCGACAGGGGTAGTTTCCTACGAGCAGTACTTC. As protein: CASSLSTGVVSYEQYF.